This record concerns one TCR beta chain sequence. CDR3 length equals 13 residues. V was shortened by 6 bases and J by 6 bases, with 14 bases between the two germline ends. The germline V gene has CDR1 SGHAT and CDR2 FQDESV (reference sequence). Only in-frame clones appear in the TCRdb table, and some are missing; sequencing was by immunoSEQ multiplex PCR. This table holds 120,000 or so clones, 60% to 85% found once. The data stem from a study of blood T cell repertoires in COVID-19. Study at large: Acute-phase and convalescent COVID-19 samples originated in the United States, Italy and Spain. PBMCs, B-cell-depleted T cells, or T cells provided the cDNA or gDNA that made up the material.

Sequencing used peripheral blood. The clonotype was recovered from a man in his 70s with acute or convalescent COVID-19. The chain carries TRBV11-1 and TRBJ1-1, with D possibly being TRBD1 (5 bases). CDR3 nucleotides: TGTGCCAGCAGTTCCTGGGCGGGGCCTGAAGCTTTCTTT. Translated, it gives CASSSWAGPEAFF.